The entry below gives a single TCR beta chain sequence along with its context. In the original analysis: Reference gene primer amplification yielded estimated nucleated cell counts. Profiled with immunoSEQ multiplex PCR; TCRdb holds only in-frame clones, not every one. That table gives V, J and clone size, and the DNA gave D and trimming. Of more than 200,000 clones detected, roughly 82% appear once; the ten largest clones hold about 1.5%. The data derive from a study of blood T cell repertoires in COVID-19. For the study at large: Samples taken during acute and convalescent COVID-19 were collected in the United States, Italy and Spain. From T cells, B-cell-depleted T cells, or PBMCs came the material, which was cDNA or gDNA.

This CDR3 contains 15 residues. Per germline, CDR1 MNHEY and CDR2 SVGEGT. The germline V and J ends were trimmed by 5 bases and 1 base, with 14 bases remaining between them. The receptor was isolated from a woman aged 35 to 49 who had recovered from COVID-19. The rearrangement joins TRBV6-2 or TRBV6-3 to TRBJ1-1; D might be TRBD1 (5 bases). The specimen was peripheral blood. CDR3 loop: CASSPFGGENTEAFF. The CDR3, as DNA: TGTGCCAGCAGTCCCTTTGGGGGGGAGAACACTGAAGCTTTCTTT.